Here is one TCR beta chain with its context. This entry is derived from a study of blood T cell repertoires in COVID-19. Study details: The samples span acute and convalescent COVID-19 from the United States, Italy and Spain.

This table comes from immunoSEQ multiplex PCR, and its TCRdb copy is limited to in-frame clones, with some not included. Of nearly 110,000 clones listed, around 90% were seen once; the top ten hold more than 0.9%. This TCR derives from a woman aged 30 to 39 with acute or convalescent COVID-19. The specimen sequenced was peripheral blood.

The CDR3 DNA sequence: TGCGCCAGCAAGCGCAAAGGGGGGGGCCAGGAGACCCAGTACTTC. Its protein is CASKRKGGGQETQYF. This chain joins TRBV5-1 and TRBJ2-5; maybe TRBD2 (7 bases). Germline V lookup: CDR1 SGHRS, CDR2 YFSETQ. The CDR3 is made up of 15 amino acids. V lost 6 bases and J lost 5, with 20 bases in between. Full variable domain (rest looked up from reference TRBV5-1 and TRBJ2-5): KAGVTQTPRYLIKTRGQQVTLSCSPISGHRSVSWYQQTPGQGLQFLFEYFSETQRNKGNFPGRFSGRQFSNSRSEMNVSTLELGDSALYLCASKRKGGGQETQYFGPGTRLLVL.